The 17 T cell receptor beta chains listed next were all sequenced from one sample in a study of CD4 T cells in relation to SARS-CoV-2 and coronaviruses. No antigen is known for these receptors. Clones were sequenced by immunoSEQ multiplex PCR, and TCRdb holds only the in-frame ones, with some missing. The data show around 26,000 clones, 60% to 85% seen once. Unexposed donor CD4+ T cells date from about 2010-2018, before the COVID-19 pandemic. Isolation of CD4+ T cells took place after roughly nine days in culture. The sample was CD4+ T cells from PBMCs, cultured in vitro. These receptors were obtained from a human donor in good health.

This chain links TRBV6-5 with TRBJ1-3, with a tentative D call TRBD1 (5 bases). Germline lookup yields CDR1 MNHEY and CDR2 SVGAGI. The CDR3 extends over 15 amino acids. The ends were cut back, 7 bases at V and 2 bases at J, with 15 bases in the middle. The CDR3 sequence is CASTDWTLAGNTIYF. In DNA, the CDR3 is TGTGCCAGCACCGACTGGACATTGGCTGGAAACACCATATATTTT.

This clone was picked up a small number of times. This chain joins TRBV19 and TRBJ1-3; D is unclear. This CDR3 has 13 residues. V lost 5 bases to trimming and J lost 3 bases, with 8 bases between them. Germline assignment: CDR1 LNHDA and CDR2 SQIVND (reference sequence). The CDR3, as DNA: TGTGCCAGTAGTCAGGAAAATGGAAACACCATATATTTT. Translating it yields CASSQENGNTIYF.

V usage is TRBV4-1 and J usage is TRBJ1-6; D not resolved. With 1 base removed from V and 1 base from J, the gap between germline ends came to 11 bases. Germline V lookup: CDR1 MGHRA, CDR2 YSYEKL. The CDR3 covers 17 residues. DNA of the CDR3: TGCGCCAGCAGCCAAGTGCAGGTGGGGTCCTATAATTCACCCCTCCACTTT. Translating gives CASSQVQVGSYNSPLHF.

The chain uses TRBV19 and TRBJ2-1; unclear D gene. CDR3 length: 16 amino acids. The germline V and J ends were trimmed by 4 bases and 0 bases, with 13 bases remaining between them. The V gene's germline CDR1 is LNHDA and CDR2 SQIVND (reference sequence). The CDR3 here is CASSTPGRSSYNEQFF. In DNA, the CDR3 is TGTGCCAGTAGTACTCCAGGACGGAGCTCCTACAATGAGCAGTTCTTC.

CDR3: CASSQARTGPYSGNTIYF. In DNA form, the CDR3 reads TGTGCCAGCAGCCAAGCGAGAACAGGGCCCTACTCTGGAAACACCATATATTTT. This sequence joins TRBV4-2 and TRBJ1-3; D possibly corresponds to TRBD1 (6 bases). Trimming took 1 base from V and 0 from J, leaving 16 bases between them. Germline values: CDR1 LGHNA, CDR2 YNFKEQ. The CDR3 has 18 amino acids.

The J gene is TRBJ2-2, the V gene TRBV19; TRBD2 matches 7 bases. Looked up from germline, CDR1 is LNHDA and CDR2 is SQIVND (reference sequence). The V gene end was trimmed by 5 bases and the J gene end by 9 bases; junction bases not matched to a gene: 12. This CDR3 has 15 residues. CDR3 in amino acids: CASSPAGPPFRELFF. The DNA for the CDR3 is TGTGCCAGTAGTCCAGCGGGACCCCCGTTCCGGGAGCTGTTTTTT.

The chain has TRBV29-1 and TRBJ2-7, with 11 bases identical to TRBD1. Germline lookup yields CDR1 SQVTM and CDR2 ANQGSEA. The V segment lost 7 bases and the J segment 2 bases; nucleotides outside the gene matches: 4. This CDR3 region has 13 residues. The CDR3 spells CSASGQGAYEQYF. DNA of the CDR3: TGCAGCGCGTCGGGACAGGGGGCCTACGAGCAGTACTTC.

J is TRBJ2-7 and V is TRBV7-2; the D is unclear. The CDR3 has 11 residues. Germline V gives CDR1 SGHTA, CDR2 FQGNSA. The germline V and J ends were trimmed by 1 base and 3 bases, with 1 base remaining between them. The CDR3 sequence: CASSLVYEQYF. CDR3 DNA: TGTGCCAGCAGCTTAGTCTACGAGCAGTACTTC.

The chain employs TRBV3-1 (or the pseudogene TRBV3-2) and TRBJ1-4, with TRBD1 identical over 11 bases. Germline V gene sequence: CDR1 LGHDT, CDR2 YNNKEL (reference sequence). V trimming: 5 bases; J trimming: 2 bases; junction bases outside the gene matches: 4. The CDR3 runs 16 residues. The CDR3: CASSGQGAVTNEKLFF. DNA of the CDR3: TGTGCCAGCAGCGGACAGGGGGCTGTGACTAATGAAAAACTGTTTTTT.

The chain combines TRBV5-8 with TRBJ1-4; a weak D match, TRBD1 (6 bases). The CDR3 loop spans 16 amino acids. The germline V gene has CDR1 SGHTS and CDR2 YDEGEE. V was cut by 4 bases and J by 3 bases, with 16 bases left in between. The CDR3 loop is CASSGPGEGANEKLFF. CDR3 sequence (DNA): TGTGCCAGCAGCGGACCAGGGGAAGGGGCTAATGAAAAACTGTTTTTT. Supplemented by reference TRBV5-8 and TRBJ1-4, the full variable domain reads EAGVTQSPTHLIKTRGQQATLRCSPISGHTSVYWYQQALGLGLQFLLWYDEGEERNRGNFPPRFSGRQFPNYSSELNVNALELEDSALYLCASSGPGEGANEKLFFGSGTQLSVL.

V gene TRBV4-3 combines with J gene TRBJ2-1, with TRBD2 matching 16 bases. The germline CDR1 and CDR2 sequences are LGHNA and YSLEER. The CDR3 runs to 22 residues. The V segment lost 1 base and the J segment 1 base; nucleotides outside the gene matches: 13. In DNA form, the CDR3 reads TGCGCCAGCAGCCAAGGTCTGGGACTAGCGGGAGGGCCTCGAGGTTCCTACAATGAGCAGTTCTTC. It is translated as CASSQGLGLAGGPRGSYNEQFF.

The genes are TRBV4-2 and TRBJ2-3; no firm D call. This CDR3 has 16 residues. V gave up 2 bases and J gave up 2 bases, with 14 bases separating them. Germline-derived CDR1 and CDR2 are LGHNA and YNFKEQ. The CDR3, as DNA: TGTGCCAGCAGCCAAAACCCTCGTCCCTTCACAGATACGCAGTATTTT. The encoded protein is CASSQNPRPFTDTQYF.

The CDR3 DNA reads as TGTGCCAGCAGTTCCCGTGGAGGGGCAGGCTACACCTTC. It translates to CASSSRGGAGYTF. V is TRBV27 and J is TRBJ1-2, with a weak D call TRBD1 (5 bases). Looked up from germline, CDR1 is MNHEY and CDR2 is SMNVEV (reference sequence). The V and J ends lost 4 bases and 8 bases respectively, with 14 bases between them. The CDR3 is made up of 13 amino acids.

The chain is built from TRBV5-1 and TRBJ1-3; D ambiguous. The germline gives CDR1 SGHRS, CDR2 YFSETQ. V lost 0 bases and J lost 0, with 7 bases in between. The CDR3 has 15 amino acids. This CDR3 is CASSLGSNSGNTIYF. For the CDR3, the DNA is TGCGCCAGCAGCTTGGGGTCAAACTCTGGAAACACCATATATTTT.

CDR3 in DNA: TGTGCCAGCAGCGCCCGGGGAACCAAGAACACTGAAGCTTTCTTT. This codes for CASSARGTKNTEAFF. The chain couples TRBV5-5 to TRBJ1-1; no definite D call. The CDR3 consists of 15 residues. V lost 4 bases and J 1 base, leaving 14 bases between the germline ends. From germline, CDR1 is SGHKS and CDR2 YYEKEE (reference sequence).

The V and J genes are TRBV29-1 and TRBJ1-4; unclear D gene. The CDR3 extends over 13 amino acids. Trimming cost V 2 bases and J 8 bases, with 12 bases left between them. Germline-derived CDR1 and CDR2 are SQVTM and ANQGSEA. CDR3: CSVEPPSREKLFF. In DNA form, the CDR3 reads TGCAGCGTTGAACCCCCGTCGCGAGAAAAACTGTTTTTT.

V and J are TRBV4-1 and TRBJ1-6; 7 bases fit TRBD1. Germline-derived CDR1 and CDR2 are MGHRA and YSYEKL. V lost 3 bases and J lost 4; bases outside the gene matches: 6. The CDR3 sequence is 16 residues long. In DNA form, the CDR3 reads TGCGCCAGCAGCCAGGAGGGGGCCCTATATAATTCACCCCTCCACTTT. Translated, it gives CASSQEGALYNSPLHF.